What follows describes a single TCR beta chain. Its antigen is still unknown. CDR3 length equals 15 residues. The germline V gene has CDR1 DFQATT and CDR2 SNEGSKA (reference sequence). TCRdb reanalyzed the 5' RACE reads, giving one entry per CDR3 protein sequence and no DNA. This sample's table has approximately 40,000 distinct CDR3 sequences. The data were obtained in a study of monozygotic twins with inflammatory bowel disease. Study-wide findings and caveats: IBD patients shared fewer clonotypes with others than healthy twins, especially with disease activity.

No T cells were sorted before total RNA was taken from whole blood. The receptor's source is a human donor with ulcerative colitis or Crohn's disease, or a healthy co-twin of an affected twin (not recorded which). The sequencing input was blood. This chain joins TRBV20-1 and TRBJ2-1; TCRdb reports TRBD2, a call that lacks DNA to check it against. CDR3 sequence reads: CSARSAGGPYNEQFF.